This T cell receptor beta chain was obtained from a study of shared clonotypes between healthy human individuals. The wider study: A donor's plate count was three for CD4 naive and three for CD4 memory; CD8 naive had two and CD8 memory one.

As processed by the authors: Owing to the provision of junction-only sequences devoid of quality scores by immunoSEQ, filtering differed. Generated by immunoSEQ multiplex PCR, the TCRdb table keeps only in-frame clones and is missing some. That table gives V, J and clone size, and the DNA gave D and trimming. The sample contains approximately 2,300,000 clones, roughly 90% of which appear only once. General study findings and limits: It was the non-shared clonotypes that had lower generation probabilities than clonotypes shared by all four donors. Donor scarcity curtailed the genetic and exposure-history diversity represented herein.

This clone showed up just once. Its cognate antigen is unknown. Trimming shortened V by 1 base and J by 4 bases, and 9 bases separated the two germline ends. CDR3 length: 14 amino acids. Germline CDR1 is SGHTA and CDR2 is FQGTGA. The chain employs TRBV7-3 and TRBJ2-3; D gene unclear. The clonotype was recovered from a man in his late teens or twenties in good health. Some clones in this sample may be carry-over from other donors' samples. Sequenced: naive CD4+ T cells from PBMCs. The subset here: CD45RA+ positively selected. CDR3 bases: TGTGCCAGCAGCTTAATCGCCGGAGCAGATACGCAGTATTTT. The encoded protein is CASSLIAGADTQYF.